The rows below give T cell receptor beta chains drawn from one sample of a study of somatic mutations in cytotoxic T cells in rheumatoid arthritis. Sequenced by immunoSEQ multiplex PCR; TCRdb stores in-frame clones only, minus some. The data hold roughly 11,000 clones, with 65% to 80% observed a single time. Source material: CD8+ T cells sorted from blood. The receptors stem from an adult with rheumatoid arthritis. The CDR3 runs from the conserved cysteine through the conserved F or W. The order of the fields is clone size, V gene, D gene, J gene, CDR3 DNA, CDR3 protein. The D gene is left open where the match is weak. A row's size may be missing; if present it is once, few, many or a size class.

abundance: NA; v_gene: TRBV4-3; d_gene: NA; j_gene: TRBJ2-7; CDR3nt: TGCGCCAGCAGCCGCCGGGCCATCTCGAGCTCCTACGAGCAGTACTTC; CDR3aa: CASSRRAISSSYEQYF
abundance: NA; v_gene: TRBV6-5; d_gene: NA; j_gene: TRBJ2-3; CDR3nt: TGTGCCAGCAGTTCCGTCTACTCAGGGGATACGCAGTATTTT; CDR3aa: CASSSVYSGDTQYF
abundance: NA; v_gene: TRBV9; d_gene: NA; j_gene: TRBJ2-1; CDR3nt: TGTGCCAGCAGCGCGGGAACAGGGAGGGAGCAGTTCTTC; CDR3aa: CASSAGTGREQFF
abundance: few; v_gene: TRBV4-1; d_gene: NA; j_gene: TRBJ2-7; CDR3nt: TGCGCCAGCAGCTACAACTCCTACGAGCAGTACTTC; CDR3aa: CASSYNSYEQYF
abundance: NA; v_gene: TRBV2; d_gene: TRBD2; j_gene: TRBJ2-7; CDR3nt: TGTGCCAGCAGTGCCGGGACTAGCGGCGAGCAGTACTTC; CDR3aa: CASSAGTSGEQYF
abundance: once; v_gene: TRBV7-8; d_gene: TRBD1; j_gene: TRBJ2-7; CDR3nt: TGTGCCAGCAGCCCATGGACAGGGAACCCCTCCTACGAGCAGTACTTC; CDR3aa: CASSPWTGNPSYEQYF
abundance: once; v_gene: TRBV19; d_gene: NA; j_gene: TRBJ1-1; CDR3nt: TGTGCCAGTAGTATAGCACAGGCAGTGAACACTGAAGCTTTCTTT; CDR3aa: CASSIAQAVNTEAFF
abundance: NA; v_gene: TRBV7-9; d_gene: NA; j_gene: TRBJ2-3; CDR3nt: TGTGCCAGCAGCATGACTATTTGGGGTACAGATACGCAGTATTTT; CDR3aa: CASSMTIWGTDTQYF
abundance: NA; v_gene: TRBV4-3; d_gene: TRBD1; j_gene: TRBJ2-7; CDR3nt: TGCGCCAGCAGCCAAGATGGTCAGACAGGGGGACACGAGCAGTACTTC; CDR3aa: CASSQDGQTGGHEQYF
abundance: NA; v_gene: TRBV6-1; d_gene: NA; j_gene: TRBJ2-1; CDR3nt: TGTGCCAGCAGTTTATCTAGGGGATTAAGGGATGAGCAGTTCTTC; CDR3aa: CASSLSRGLRDEQFF
abundance: NA; v_gene: TRBV9; d_gene: NA; j_gene: TRBJ1-1; CDR3nt: TGTGCCAGCAGCGTTGGACAGTACGGGGGGAACACTGAAGCTTTCTTT; CDR3aa: CASSVGQYGGNTEAFF
abundance: NA; v_gene: TRBV28; d_gene: NA; j_gene: TRBJ1-4; CDR3nt: TGTGCCAGCAGTTTATATCTGGTACGGACTAATGAAAAACTGTTTTTT; CDR3aa: CASSLYLVRTNEKLFF
abundance: NA; v_gene: TRBV4-3; d_gene: NA; j_gene: TRBJ1-2; CDR3nt: TGCGCCAGCAGCCGGGGCGACATCTATGGCTACACCTTC; CDR3aa: CASSRGDIYGYTF
abundance: NA; v_gene: TRBV9; d_gene: NA; j_gene: TRBJ1-2; CDR3nt: TGTGCCAGCAGCGTAGAAGAGGGTGTAGTTGGCTACACCTTC; CDR3aa: CASSVEEGVVGYTF
abundance: NA; v_gene: TRBV10-3; d_gene: TRBD1; j_gene: TRBJ2-7; CDR3nt: TGTGCCATCAATACCGGGACAGGGGTCCAGCAGTACTTC; CDR3aa: CAINTGTGVQQYF
abundance: once; v_gene: TRBV6-5; d_gene: NA; j_gene: TRBJ1-2; CDR3nt: TGTGCCAGCAGTTACGGACGGGCGAACTATGGCTACACCTTC; CDR3aa: CASSYGRANYGYTF
abundance: NA; v_gene: TRBV2; d_gene: NA; j_gene: TRBJ2-7; CDR3nt: TGTGCCAGCACCCGAAGTGCAGTCTCTACCTACGAGCAGTACTTC; CDR3aa: CASTRSAVSTYEQYF
abundance: NA; v_gene: TRBV10-2; d_gene: NA; j_gene: TRBJ2-1; CDR3nt: TGCGCCAGCACGGGGGACAGCAATGAGCAGTTCTTC; CDR3aa: CASTGDSNEQFF
abundance: few; v_gene: TRBV9; d_gene: NA; j_gene: TRBJ1-2; CDR3nt: TGTGCCAGCAGCGTAGGTGGTGATTATGGCTACACCTTC; CDR3aa: CASSVGGDYGYTF
abundance: NA; v_gene: TRBV6-5; d_gene: NA; j_gene: TRBJ1-2; CDR3nt: TGTGCCAGCAACCAACAGGGCGGAAACTATGGCTACACCTTC; CDR3aa: CASNQQGGNYGYTF
abundance: NA; v_gene: TRBV7-2; d_gene: NA; j_gene: TRBJ2-1; CDR3nt: TGTGCCAGCAGCTTAGTGGGGTCGGATGAGCAGTTCTTC; CDR3aa: CASSLVGSDEQFF
abundance: NA; v_gene: TRBV27; d_gene: NA; j_gene: TRBJ2-1; CDR3nt: TGTGCCAGCAGTTTATATTCTCGCTACAATGAGCAGTTCTTC; CDR3aa: CASSLYSRYNEQFF
abundance: NA; v_gene: TRBV9; d_gene: TRBD2; j_gene: TRBJ2-7; CDR3nt: TGTGCCAGCAGCCCGCGGGGGTACGAGCAGTACTTC; CDR3aa: CASSPRGYEQYF